One and the same sample provided the 12 T cell receptor beta chains below, sequenced in a study of regulatory and conventional T cells in RAG deficiency. Blood CD4+ CD25-low CD127-high conventional T cells supplied the genomic DNA template. This table comes from immunoSEQ multiplex PCR, and its TCRdb copy is limited to in-frame clones, with some not included. This table holds about 30,000 clones, 90% to 97% found once. The same data also went into a second study, on regulatory T cells. That paper adds: The primer mix had 52 TRBV and 13 TRBJ primers.

Sequencing input: CD25- CD4+ T cells sorted from blood. The receptor source for this set is a human donor in good health.

This clone was seen just once. The chain couples TRBV5-3 to TRBJ1-1, with D perhaps matching TRBD1 (6 bases). TRBV5-3 is classed as an ORF, of uncertain function. CDR3 length equals 14 residues. The V end lost 0 bases, the J end lost 1 base, and 7 bases lay between the germline ends. DNA for the CDR3: TGTGCCAGAAGCTTGGAACAGGGGAACACTGAAGCTTTCTTT. Protein product: CARSLEQGNTEAFF.

This clone was detected once. The chain has TRBV6-1 and TRBJ1-2; D is ambiguous. The V end was cut by 2 bases, the J end by 4 bases, with 8 bases between. There are 13 residues in the CDR3. The V gene's germline CDR1 is MNHNS and CDR2 SASEGT. CDR3 in DNA: TGTGCCAGCAGTGAACCGGGTTTCTATGGCTACACCTTC. Amino acid sequence: CASSEPGFYGYTF.

The chain recombines TRBV7-9 with TRBJ2-1; 7 bases map to TRBD2. V trimming: 2 bases; J trimming: 4 bases; junction bases outside the gene matches: 5. The CDR3 is 15 residues long. Germline-derived CDR1 and CDR2 are SEHNR and FQNEAQ (reference sequence). DNA of the CDR3: TGTGCCAGCAGCTTACTACGGGAGGCGTACAATGAGCAGTTCTTC. This translates into CASSLLREAYNEQFF.

The chain has TRBV10-3 and TRBJ2-3; 7 nucleotides align to TRBD2. The germline gives CDR1 ENHRY, CDR2 SYGVKD. Germline trimming cut 6 bases from V and 6 bases from J; bases unmatched to any gene: 18. The CDR3 extends over 17 amino acids. CDR3 in amino acids: CAISHTQRDVGTDTQYF. The CDR3 nucleotides are TGTGCCATCAGCCACACCCAGCGGGACGTCGGTACCGATACGCAGTATTTT.

The chain joins TRBV9 to TRBJ2-1, with 11 positions matching TRBD2. CDR3 length: 15 amino acids. From germline, CDR1 is SGDLS and CDR2 YYNGEE. J gave up 7 bases and V 4 bases, and 7 bases lay outside the gene matches. The CDR3 sequence: CASSPLAGGPNEQFF. The CDR3 nucleotides are TGTGCCAGCAGCCCTTTAGCGGGGGGGCCTAATGAGCAGTTCTTC.

This clone appeared a single time. The chain recombines TRBV15 with TRBJ2-5; 10 bases match TRBD2. The CDR3 runs 15 residues. In germline, CDR1 is LNHNV, CDR2 YYDKDF (reference sequence). With V trimmed by 8 bases and J by 0 bases, 6 bases remained unmatched. The CDR3 protein is CATSLLAGDQETQYF. The CDR3 nucleotides are TGTGCCACCTCTCTCCTAGCGGGGGACCAAGAGACCCAGTACTTC.

This sequence joins TRBV6-6 and TRBJ1-5, with D perhaps TRBD1 (5 bases). Trimming took off 0 bases at V and 6 bases at J, with 15 bases between the two ends. This CDR3 contains 16 residues. Germline-derived CDR1 and CDR2 are MNHNY and SVGAGI (reference sequence). Here the CDR3 reads CASSYSPDKGIQPQHF. CDR3 DNA sequence: TGTGCCAGCAGTTACTCCCCGGACAAAGGTATTCAGCCCCAGCATTTT.

The rearrangement links TRBV5-1 to TRBJ1-2, with 11 bases fitting TRBD1. Germline values: CDR1 SGHRS, CDR2 YFSETQ. V lost 2 bases to trimming and J lost 4 bases; unmatched junction nucleotides: 1. The CDR3 has 14 residues. CDR3 sequence (DNA): TGCGCCAGCAGCTTTGGGACAGGGGGCTATGGCTACACCTTC. Protein: CASSFGTGGYGYTF.

The J gene is TRBJ1-1, the V gene TRBV6-5; D may be TRBD1 (6 bases). The V gene's germline CDR1 is MNHEY and CDR2 SVGAGI. The V end was cut by 7 bases, the J end by 4 bases, with 13 bases between. The CDR3 consists of 13 residues. CDR3 in amino acids: CASTPPGVTEAFF. For the CDR3, the DNA is TGTGCCAGCACACCACCAGGGGTCACTGAAGCTTTCTTT.

This clone was seen a few times. V gene TRBV10-3 combines with J gene TRBJ2-2; D remains unclear. In germline, CDR1 is ENHRY, CDR2 SYGVKD. This CDR3 spans 15 amino acids. Trimming stripped 6 bases from V and 0 bases from J, with 11 bases between. The CDR3 loop is CAISTAASNTGELFF. CDR3 in DNA: TGTGCCATCAGCACCGCGGCGTCGAACACCGGGGAGCTGTTTTTT.

The rearrangement uses TRBV4-1 and TRBJ2-5, with 10 positions matching TRBD2. The assigned J gene may be wrong: the sequence end matches TRBJ2-7 better. CDR3 length: 16 amino acids. Germline CDR1 is MGHRA and CDR2 is YSYEKL. The chain's CDR3 is CASSRIWGLAIYEQYF. As DNA, the CDR3 is TGCGCCAGCAGCCGCATATGGGGACTAGCGATCTACGAGCAGTACTTC.

The chain has TRBV11-3 and TRBJ2-1; 11 nucleotides line up with TRBD2. From germline, CDR1 is SGHNT and CDR2 YENEEA. This CDR3 has 17 amino acids. The V gene end was trimmed by 5 bases and the J gene end by 5 bases; junction bases not matched to a gene: 11. The chain's CDR3 is CASSPSGLAGGHNEQFF. The CDR3 DNA is TGTGCCAGCAGCCCGAGTGGGTTAGCGGGGGGGCACAATGAGCAGTTCTTC. The full variable domain, rest sourced from reference TRBV11-3 and TRBJ2-1, is EAGVVQSPRYKIIEKKQPVAFWCNPISGHNTLYWYLQNLGQGPELLIRYENEEAVDDSQLPKDRFSAERLKGVDSTLKIQPAELGDSAVYLCASSPSGLAGGHNEQFFGPGTRLTVL.